Each of the 18 T cell receptor beta chains below was sequenced from the same sample in a study of blood T cell repertoires in COVID-19. Clones were sequenced by immunoSEQ multiplex PCR, and TCRdb holds only the in-frame ones, with some missing. The sample includes more than 250,000 clones, nearly 90% of them seen just once. Sequenced: PBMCs or T cells enriched from blood (not recorded which). The receptor source for this set is a woman aged 25 to 39 who had recovered from COVID-19.

The chain combines TRBV7-9 with TRBJ1-5; perhaps TRBD1 as D (5 bases). This CDR3 region has 16 residues. V dropped 5 bases and J dropped 4 bases, with 18 bases sitting between them. Per the germline V gene, CDR1 is SEHNR and CDR2 is FQNEAQ (reference sequence). The CDR3 nucleotides read TGTGCCAGCAGCAGGACAACGACAGAGGCGAATCAGCCCCAGCATTTT. Amino acid sequence: CASSRTTTEANQPQHF.

The rearrangement links TRBV6-6 to TRBJ2-1; 9 bases are shared with TRBD1. Germline V gives CDR1 MNHNY, CDR2 SVGAGI (reference sequence). CDR3 size: 15 residues. The V gene end was trimmed by 6 bases and the J gene end by 7 bases; junction bases not matched to a gene: 10. The DNA for the CDR3 is TGTGCCAGCAGGAAGGAAGGGACAGGGCCGAATGAGCAGTTCTTC. It yields the protein CASRKEGTGPNEQFF.

The chain carries TRBV3-1 (or the pseudogene TRBV3-2) and TRBJ2-7; TRBD1 aligns across 10 bases. CDR1 LGHDT and CDR2 YNNKEL come from the germline V gene (reference sequence). The CDR3 has 15 amino acids. The V and J ends lost 1 base and 3 bases, in that order; junction bases with no gene match: 3. The CDR3 sequence: CASSQGDRGGYEQYF. CDR3 DNA sequence: TGTGCCAGCAGCCAAGGGGACAGGGGTGGCTACGAGCAGTACTTC.

This clone was picked up one time. CDR3 bases: TGTGCCAGCAGGCCGACAGTTTTCAATCAGCCCCAGCATTTT. Residues: CASRPTVFNQPQHF. V and J are TRBV2 and TRBJ1-5, with D possibly TRBD1 on 5 matching bases. Germline CDR1 SNHLY, CDR2 FYNNEI. The CDR3 consists of 14 residues. Trimming took 6 bases from V and 3 from J, leaving 12 bases between them.

The chain carries TRBV19 and TRBJ1-4; 8 bases align to TRBD1. Germline trimming cut 6 bases from V and 8 bases from J; bases unmatched to any gene: 17. The CDR3 is made up of 17 amino acids. The V gene's germline CDR1 is LNHDA and CDR2 SQIVND (reference sequence). The CDR3 loop is CASSRRQGPRMIEKLFF. The CDR3 nucleotides are TGTGCCAGTAGCAGGAGACAGGGGCCGAGAATGATAGAAAAACTGTTTTTT. Combining the CDR3 with reference TRBV19 and TRBJ1-4 gives the whole variable domain DGGITQSPKYLFRKEGQNVTLSCEQNLNHDAMYWYRQDPGQGLRLIYYSQIVNDFQKGDIAEGYSVSREKKESFPLTVTSAQKNPTAFYLCASSRRQGPRMIEKLFFGSGTQLSVL.

J is TRBJ2-5 and V is TRBV12-5, with 10 positions matching TRBD1. This CDR3 has 13 residues. Losses at the gene ends were 5 bases for V and 7 bases for J; bases not matched to a gene: 4. Per the germline V gene, CDR1 is LGHNT and CDR2 is FRNRAP. CDR3 amino acids: CASGRDRGWTQYF. In DNA form, the CDR3 reads TGTGCTAGTGGTCGGGACAGGGGTTGGACCCAGTACTTC.

This clone was found once. The rearrangement uses TRBV6-6 and TRBJ2-3; TRBD1 matches 11 bases. There are 14 residues in the CDR3. CDR1 and CDR2 (germline): MNHNY, SVGAGI (reference sequence). V lost 6 bases, J lost 6 bases, and 5 bases stayed unmatched. The CDR3 loop is CASRDGQGADTQYF. In DNA, the CDR3 is TGTGCCAGCAGAGACGGACAGGGGGCGGATACGCAGTATTTT.

The chain is built from TRBV9 and TRBJ1-1, with D unclear. The V end lost 2 bases, the J end lost 3 bases, and 17 bases lay between the germline ends. Germline V CDR1 and CDR2: SGDLS, YYNGEE. CDR3 length equals 16 residues. The CDR3 DNA sequence: TGTGCCAGCAGCGTGGGTACGCGGGCATCGGACACTGAAGCTTTCTTT. Residues: CASSVGTRASDTEAFF.

This clone was counted a single time. J is TRBJ1-1 and V is TRBV30, with TRBD1 matching over 9 bases. Germline V gene data show CDR1 as GTSNPN and CDR2 as SVGIG (reference sequence). The ends lost 7 bases at V and 1 base at J; junction bases unmatched: 4. The CDR3 sequence is 13 residues long. The CDR3 is CASRQGGNTEAFF. The CDR3 DNA reads TGTGCCTCGAGACAGGGGGGGAACACTGAAGCTTTCTTT.

This chain joins TRBV6-5 and TRBJ2-7, with D possibly being TRBD1 (6 bases). The CDR3 consists of 14 residues. The V gene's germline CDR1 is MNHEY and CDR2 SVGAGI. The V end was cut by 6 bases, the J end by 2 bases, with 14 bases between. CDR3 DNA sequence: TGTGCCAGCAGCCCCACGACAGGACCCTACGAGCAGTACTTC. Protein sequence: CASSPTTGPYEQYF.

The gene calls are TRBV19 and TRBJ2-7; D is possibly TRBD1 (5 bases). CDR1 and CDR2 (germline): LNHDA, SQIVND (reference sequence). V lost 6 bases to trimming and J lost 5 bases, with 20 bases between them. CDR3 length: 15 residues. The chain's CDR3 is CASRQNGAFTNEQYF. CDR3 nucleotide sequence: TGTGCCAGTAGACAGAATGGGGCCTTCACGAACGAGCAGTACTTC.

The chain has TRBV7-3 and TRBJ1-6; 8 nucleotides line up with TRBD1. The germline gives CDR1 SGHTA, CDR2 FQGTGA. CDR3 length: 15 amino acids. V shed 5 bases, J shed 7 bases, and the junction held 7 bases outside the gene matches. The CDR3 bases are TGTGCCAGCAGCCGGCAGGGGGCGGTGAATTCACCCCTCCACTTT. Amino acid sequence: CASSRQGAVNSPLHF.

The chain recombines TRBV6-5 with TRBJ1-2, with 9 bases identical to TRBD1. The V and J ends lost 5 bases and 7 bases, in that order; junction bases with no gene match: 8. Germline CDR1 is MNHEY and CDR2 is SVGAGI. This CDR3 is 14 amino acids long. The CDR3 nucleotides read TGTGCCAGCAGTCCACCGGGACAGGGTTCTGGCTACACCTTC. This translates into CASSPPGQGSGYTF.

The chain is built from TRBV7-2 and TRBJ2-2; no clear D gene. The CDR3 runs 15 residues. From germline, CDR1 is SGHTA and CDR2 FQGNSA. The V end lost 3 bases, the J end lost 0 bases, and 8 bases lay between the germline ends. The CDR3 DNA is TGTGCCAGCAGCTTCAGGCCGACGAACACCGGGGAGCTGTTTTTT. This codes for CASSFRPTNTGELFF.

V is TRBV19 and J is TRBJ2-6; TRBD1 agrees at 7 bases. V shed 6 bases, J shed 4 bases, and the junction held 6 bases outside the gene matches. The CDR3 runs 15 residues. From germline, CDR1 is LNHDA and CDR2 SQIVND (reference sequence). The CDR3 coding sequence is TGTGCCAGTAGGAGAACAGGGGCGGGGGCCAACGTCCTGACTTTC. Translated, it gives CASRRTGAGANVLTF.

The rearrangement links TRBV6-5 to TRBJ1-2; perhaps TRBD1 as D (6 bases). CDR3 length equals 15 residues. V lost 0 bases, J lost 5 bases, and 13 bases lay in between. CDR1 MNHEY and CDR2 SVGAGI come from the germline V gene. The CDR3 bases are TGTGCCAGCAGTTACTCGGCGACAGGCGGGTATGGCTACACCTTC. It encodes CASSYSATGGYGYTF.

The V and J genes are TRBV24-1 and TRBJ2-1, with 11 bases fitting TRBD1. The CDR3 runs to 15 residues. Unmatched junction bases numbered 5, after V lost 4 bases and J lost 7 bases. Germline CDR1 KGHDR, CDR2 SFDVKD. CDR3 sequence reads: CATSDTRDRGNEQFF. The CDR3 nucleotides are TGTGCCACCAGTGACACTCGGGACAGGGGGAATGAGCAGTTCTTC.

The chain uses TRBV19 and TRBJ1-2; TRBD1 is a possible D gene (6 bases). Germline V CDR1 and CDR2: LNHDA, SQIVND (reference sequence). The V and J ends lost 2 bases and 2 bases respectively, with 9 bases between them. The CDR3 spans 14 residues. CDR3 coding DNA: TGTGCCAGTAGTATAAACAGGGAGAACTATGGCTACACCTTC. Amino acids: CASSINRENYGYTF.